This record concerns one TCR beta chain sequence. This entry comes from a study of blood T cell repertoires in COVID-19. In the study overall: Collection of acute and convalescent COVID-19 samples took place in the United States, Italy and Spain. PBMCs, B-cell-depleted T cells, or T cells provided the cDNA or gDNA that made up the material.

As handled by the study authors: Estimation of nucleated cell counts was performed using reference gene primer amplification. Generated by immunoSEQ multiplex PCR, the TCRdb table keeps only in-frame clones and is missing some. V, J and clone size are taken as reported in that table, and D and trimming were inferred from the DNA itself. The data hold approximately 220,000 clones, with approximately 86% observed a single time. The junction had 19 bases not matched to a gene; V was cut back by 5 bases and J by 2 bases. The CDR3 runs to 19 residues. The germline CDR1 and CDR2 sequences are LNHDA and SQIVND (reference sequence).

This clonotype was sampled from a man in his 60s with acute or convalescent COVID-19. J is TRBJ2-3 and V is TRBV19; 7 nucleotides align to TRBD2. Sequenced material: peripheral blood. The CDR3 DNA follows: TGTGCCAGTAGTCCGAGCGGGGTGCCGCCGGTGGCGGACACAGATACGCAGTATTTT. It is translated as CASSPSGVPPVADTDTQYF.